One sample yielded the 32 T cell receptor beta chains listed below, sequenced in a study of graft-versus-host responses after intestinal transplantation. TCRdb's copy holds only in-frame clones and misses some; the assay was immunoSEQ multiplex PCR. The sample contains about 82,000 clones, more than 85% of which appear only once. Their specific antigens are unknown. Here the sequenced sample was unstimulated CD4+ T cells sorted from spleen or lymph node cells, taken before transplant. These receptors were collected from a human donor who was the organ donor for an intestinal transplant.

This chain uses TRBV15 with TRBJ1-5; the D is unclear. The CDR3 sequence is 13 residues long. Germline values: CDR1 LNHNV, CDR2 YYDKDF (reference sequence). Trimming took off 3 bases at V and 7 bases at J, with 10 bases between the two ends. The CDR3 DNA follows: TGTGCCACCAGCAGGCTATGGGCCCAGCCCCAGCATTTT. Its protein is CATSRLWAQPQHF.

The rearrangement links TRBV10-3 to TRBJ1-1; D is perhaps TRBD1 (6 bases). Trimming took 3 bases from V and 2 from J, leaving 10 bases between them. Germline lookup yields CDR1 ENHRY and CDR2 SYGVKD. This CDR3 has 14 amino acids. The CDR3 is CAISERQVNTEAFF. In DNA, the CDR3 is TGTGCCATCAGTGAAAGACAGGTAAACACTGAAGCTTTCTTT.

The chain recombines TRBV5-1 with TRBJ1-4; D ambiguous. Germline CDR1 SGHRS, CDR2 YFSETQ. There are 15 residues in the CDR3. The ends were cut back, 3 bases at V and 6 bases at J, with 15 bases in the middle. CDR3 in DNA: TGCGCCAGCAGCTCAATTTGCCGGGAGGATGAAAAACTGTTTTTT. Translation: CASSSICREDEKLFF.

The J gene is TRBJ2-2, the V gene TRBV5-1; perhaps TRBD1 as D (6 bases). Per germline, CDR1 SGHRS and CDR2 YFSETQ. The germline V and J ends were trimmed by 3 bases and 2 bases, with 11 bases remaining between them. CDR3 size: 15 residues. In DNA form, the CDR3 reads TGCGCCAGCAGCTCCCAGGGGTCAAACACCGGGGAGCTGTTTTTT. Protein: CASSSQGSNTGELFF.

This sequence joins TRBV21-1 and TRBJ2-6; whether TRBD1, the table's D call, matches the DNA was not checked. TRBV21-1 represents a pseudogene. The CDR3 covers 20 residues. The CDR3 here is CASSKPYRGCLRSGANVLTF. The CDR3 nucleotides are TGTGCCAGCAGCAAGCCCTACAGGGGGTGCCTTCGTTCTGGGGCCAACGTCCTGACTTTC.

V gene TRBV10-2 combines with J gene TRBJ2-7; no clear D gene. This CDR3 region has 12 residues. The germline CDR1 and CDR2 sequences are WSHSY and SAAADI. Trimming left V 4 bases short and J 4 bases short, with 8 bases between. CDR3 sequence reads: CASSGFGYEQYF. The CDR3 DNA reads as TGCGCCAGCAGTGGGTTCGGGTACGAGCAGTACTTC.

The chain carries TRBV19 and TRBJ1-2, with 8 bases fitting TRBD1. The CDR3 extends over 13 amino acids. Germline-derived CDR1 and CDR2 are LNHDA and SQIVND (reference sequence). The V and J ends lost 5 bases and 7 bases, in that order; junction bases with no gene match: 6. The CDR3 nucleotides read TGTGCCAGTAGTTGGCAGGGGGCGCGTGGCTACACCTTC. Its translation is CASSWQGARGYTF.

The chain is built from TRBV6-6 and TRBJ1-1; no clear D gene. Per germline, CDR1 MNHNY and CDR2 SVGAGI (reference sequence). V shed 8 bases and J shed 9 bases, with 16 bases lying between them. The CDR3 extends over 12 amino acids. The CDR3 loop is CASGPVEVKAFF. CDR3 nucleotide sequence: TGTGCCAGCGGCCCTGTTGAGGTCAAAGCTTTCTTT.

The CDR3 loop is CARRFRTWTVYEQYF. DNA for the CDR3: TGCGCCCGTAGATTCAGAACCTGGACAGTCTACGAGCAGTACTTC. The chain joins TRBV5-1 to TRBJ2-7, with a weak D call TRBD1 (6 bases). Trimming took 10 bases from V and 3 from J, leaving 23 bases between them. The CDR3 length is 15 residues. Per the germline V gene, CDR1 is SGHRS and CDR2 is YFSETQ.

The chain joins TRBV5-1 to TRBJ2-5; possible D gene TRBD1, 5 bases. V dropped 4 bases and J dropped 1 base, with 11 bases sitting between them. Looked up from germline, CDR1 is SGHRS and CDR2 is YFSETQ. The CDR3 runs to 14 residues. For the CDR3, the DNA is TGCGCCAGCAGCCCCGACAGTTTCCAAGAGACCCAGTACTTC. This sequence encodes CASSPDSFQETQYF.

The DNA of the CDR3 is TGTGCCAGCAGAGAGCCTAACACCGGGGAGCTGTTTTTT. Residues: CASREPNTGELFF. The chain joins TRBV28 to TRBJ2-2, with D uncertain. V lost 6 bases, J lost 2 bases, and 7 bases lay in between. The CDR3 consists of 13 residues. From germline, CDR1 is MDHEN and CDR2 SYDVKM.

This sequence joins TRBV20-1 and TRBJ1-2, with D hard to call. Trimming took 1 base from V and 7 from J, leaving 7 bases between them. The length of the CDR3 is 11 residues. Germline assignment: CDR1 DFQATT and CDR2 SNEGSKA (reference sequence). In DNA form, the CDR3 reads TGCAGTGCTAGAGGGGAGATTGGCTACACCTTC. This gives the protein CSARGEIGYTF.

The V and J genes are TRBV11-2 and TRBJ2-5; D gene uncertain. The germline CDR1 and CDR2 sequences are SGHAT and FQNNGV. The length of the CDR3 is 15 residues. Trimming pared 1 base from V and 5 bases from J, leaving 14 bases between. DNA for the CDR3: TGTGCCAGCAGCTTAGGAATTGGCATCGGGGAGACCCAGTACTTC. It codes for CASSLGIGIGETQYF.

The gene calls are TRBV7-8 and TRBJ2-5; the match to TRBD2 covers 9 bases. J was trimmed by 5 bases and V by 5 bases; bases with no gene match: 18. The CDR3 is made up of 18 amino acids. Germline-derived CDR1 and CDR2 are SGHVS and FQNEAQ. The CDR3 region has the DNA TGTGCCAGCAGCCGCTCTCCTTCTTGGCGGGAGGGTTCGGAGACCCAGTACTTC. Translated: CASSRSPSWREGSETQYF.

The chain has TRBV7-2 and TRBJ2-2; 10 bases fit TRBD2. V was pared by 2 bases and J by 6 bases, with 3 bases of the junction left unmatched. Germline V gene lookup returns CDR1 SGHTA and CDR2 FQGNSA. The CDR3 runs to 15 residues. The CDR3: CASSLLAGGSGELFF. The CDR3 nucleotides are TGTGCCAGCAGCTTATTAGCGGGGGGCTCCGGGGAGCTGTTTTTT.

This rearrangement joins TRBV28 to TRBJ1-5; D perhaps matches TRBD1 (5 bases). CDR3 length: 17 residues. V lost 6 bases and J 2 bases, leaving 20 bases between the germline ends. The germline V gene encodes CDR1 MDHEN and CDR2 SYDVKM. CDR3 in amino acids: CASSYHPWPGGNQPQHF. The CDR3 coding sequence is TGTGCCAGCAGCTACCACCCCTGGCCGGGGGGCAATCAGCCCCAGCATTTT.

This chain links TRBV6-4 with TRBJ2-3, with 11 positions matching TRBD2. V lost 0 bases, J lost 4 bases, and 0 bases stayed unmatched. The CDR3 is 15 residues long. Germline CDR1 is MRHNA and CDR2 is SNTAGT. The CDR3 region is CASSDSSGGADTQYF. The CDR3 DNA reads as TGTGCCAGCAGTGACTCTAGCGGGGGGGCAGATACGCAGTATTTT.

This chain connects TRBV27 to TRBJ1-2; possible D gene TRBD1, 5 bases. V gave up 5 bases and J gave up 2 bases, with 12 bases separating them. Germline values: CDR1 MNHEY, CDR2 SMNVEV (reference sequence). The CDR3 has 14 amino acids. CDR3 region: CASSGGGWNYGYTF. As DNA, the CDR3 is TGTGCCAGCAGTGGGGGAGGTTGGAACTATGGCTACACCTTC.

This chain connects TRBV5-1 to TRBJ1-5, with 9 positions matching TRBD1. The trim removed 0 bases at V and 4 bases at J, leaving 5 bases unmatched. The CDR3 extends over 16 amino acids. The germline V gene encodes CDR1 SGHRS and CDR2 YFSETQ. The CDR3 region has the DNA TGCGCCAGCAGCTTGGGCTCGACAGGGGGAAATCAGCCCCAGCATTTT. This gives the protein CASSLGSTGGNQPQHF.

The gene calls are TRBV6-4 and TRBJ2-2; perhaps TRBD1 as D (6 bases). Trimming pared 3 bases from V and 0 bases from J, leaving 14 bases between. Germline CDR1 MRHNA, CDR2 SNTAGT. The CDR3 totals 17 residues. CDR3 DNA: TGTGCCAGCAGTGAGACCCCGGACAGTGCGAACACCGGGGAGCTGTTTTTT. This gives the protein CASSETPDSANTGELFF.

The chain recombines TRBV4-1 with TRBJ2-5, with 10 nucleotides matching TRBD2. Unmatched junction bases numbered 4, after V lost 5 bases and J lost 1 base. The CDR3 covers 15 residues. Germline V gives CDR1 MGHRA, CDR2 YSYEKL. CDR3: CASSKGLAFQETQYF. The CDR3 DNA is TGCGCCAGCAGCAAGGGACTAGCGTTCCAAGAGACCCAGTACTTC.

V and J are TRBV27 and TRBJ2-6; tentative D call: TRBD1 (5 bases). Trimming cost V 8 bases and J 1 base, with 15 bases left between them. The CDR3 loop spans 16 amino acids. CDR1 MNHEY and CDR2 SMNVEV come from the germline V gene (reference sequence). CDR3 protein: CASASGQGSGANVLTF. The CDR3 region has the DNA TGTGCCAGCGCCTCCGGGCAGGGATCTGGGGCCAACGTCCTGACTTTC.

This clone was seen a handful of times. Other DNA sequences in this sample translate to the same CDR3. The V call is TRBV7-6, the J call TRBJ2-3, with D perhaps matching TRBD1 (5 bases). Germline V gene data show CDR1 as SGHVS and CDR2 as FNYEAQ. V was trimmed by 3 bases and J by 6 bases, leaving 7 bases between them. The CDR3 spans 12 residues. The CDR3 here is CASSLGRDTQYF. The DNA for the CDR3 is TGTGCCAGCAGCTTGGGGCGGGATACGCAGTATTTT.

The chain carries TRBV28 and TRBJ2-3, with unresolved D. Germline V CDR1 and CDR2: MDHEN, SYDVKM. V gave up 3 bases and J gave up 1 base, with 11 bases separating them. The CDR3 is 15 amino acids. The CDR3 DNA sequence: TGTGCCAGCAGTTTGAGCCGGTTAGGCACAGATACGCAGTATTTT. This gives the protein CASSLSRLGTDTQYF.

The sample holds one count of this clone. The J gene is TRBJ2-3, the V gene TRBV19, with a possible D match to TRBD2 (6 bases). Germline V gene sequence: CDR1 LNHDA, CDR2 SQIVND (reference sequence). This CDR3 is 16 amino acids long. Trimming removed 4 bases at V and 4 bases at J, with 18 bases between. DNA for the CDR3: TGTGCCAGTAGTACCCCCGAAGGGAGGAATCCAGATACGCAGTATTTT. Protein: CASSTPEGRNPDTQYF.

V is TRBV7-6 and J is TRBJ2-7; D not certain. The V end lost 1 base, the J end lost 0 bases, and 19 bases lay between the germline ends. The germline V gene encodes CDR1 SGHVS and CDR2 FNYEAQ. The CDR3 has 18 amino acids. This chain's CDR3 is CASSLETGGALSSYEQYF. The CDR3, as DNA: TGTGCCAGCAGCTTAGAGACGGGTGGCGCGCTCAGCTCCTACGAGCAGTACTTC. Full variable domain (rest looked up from reference TRBV7-6 and TRBJ2-7): GAGVSQSPRYKVTKRGQDVALRCDPISGHVSLYWYRQALGQGPEFLTYFNYEAQQDKSGLPNDRFSAERPEGSISTLTIQRTEQRDSAMYRCASSLETGGALSSYEQYFGPGTRLTVT.

The V gene is TRBV5-4, the J gene TRBJ2-1; D not certain. The CDR3 totals 11 residues. V lost 0 bases to trimming and J lost 8 bases, with 3 bases between them. Per the germline V gene, CDR1 is SGHNT and CDR2 is YYREEE (reference sequence). The CDR3 loop reads CASSLAYEQFF. The CDR3 bases are TGTGCCAGCAGCTTGGCCTATGAGCAGTTCTTC.

The rearrangement joins TRBV5-6 to TRBJ1-2; D gene uncertain. Germline CDR1 SGHDT, CDR2 YYEEEE. This CDR3 contains 12 residues. V was shortened by 1 base and J by 5 bases, with 6 bases between the two germline ends. The CDR3 coding sequence is TGTGCCAGCAGCTTGCCAACATATGGCTACACCTTC. Protein: CASSLPTYGYTF.

This chain connects TRBV28 to TRBJ2-3; weak D call: TRBD2 (6 bases). There are 14 residues in the CDR3. Germline CDR1 reads MDHEN; CDR2 reads SYDVKM. Between the trimmed V and J ends, which lost 6 bases and 6 bases, there was a span of 16 bases. CDR3 nucleotides: TGTGCCAGCAGCACCTCGGGACTTACCGATACGCAGTATTTT. Encoded protein: CASSTSGLTDTQYF.

The chain has TRBV14 and TRBJ2-3; 9 bases are shared with TRBD2. CDR1 and CDR2 (germline): SGHDN, FVKESK. CDR3 length: 14 amino acids. Trimming cost V 4 bases and J 5 bases; bases outside gene matches: 4. CDR3: CASSRGGAGDTQYF. The CDR3 bases are TGTGCCAGCAGCCGCGGGGGGGCCGGAGATACGCAGTATTTT.

This clone has a single count. CDR3 sequence reads: CASRGGAKNIQYF. Written as DNA, the CDR3 is TGCGCCAGCCGGGGTGGGGCCAAAAACATTCAGTACTTC. The chain uses TRBV10-2 and TRBJ2-4, with a weak D call TRBD2 (5 bases). The V end lost 8 bases, the J end lost 1 base, and 9 bases lay between the germline ends. Looked up from germline, CDR1 is WSHSY and CDR2 is SAAADI. The CDR3 is 13 residues long.

The table lists this clone with a count of one. This chain links TRBV11-2 with TRBJ2-7; D possibly corresponds to TRBD1 (6 bases). The V end lost 5 bases, the J end lost 7 bases, and 21 bases lay between the germline ends. The CDR3 spans 15 residues. CDR1 SGHAT and CDR2 FQNNGV come from the germline V gene. CDR3 region: CASSPFWKGQGEQYF. The CDR3 region has the DNA TGTGCCAGCAGCCCCTTTTGGAAGGGCCAGGGGGAGCAGTACTTC.